This T cell receptor (beta chain) was profiled in a study of human versus mouse CDR3 diversity and MHC coevolution. The ends lost 4 bases at V and 0 bases at J; junction bases unmatched: 6. This CDR3 is 15 amino acids long. CDR1 and CDR2 from the germline V gene are SGHRS and YFSETQ. Clones were read by immunoSEQ multiplex PCR, and TCRdb kept only the in-frame ones, dropping some. The top ten hold around 1.3% of the sample, which has approximately 81,000 clones, about 94% seen once. This receptor was obtained from a person aged 25 to 69 in good health. This chain connects TRBV5-1 to TRBJ1-2; the match to TRBD1 covers 7 bases. Sequencing used naive CD4+ T cells from blood. Subset denoted: CD45RO-negative CD62L-positive naive CD4 T cells. The CDR3 spells CASSIRDRTNYGYTF. The CDR3 nucleotides are TGCGCCAGCAGCATAAGGGACAGAACTAACTATGGCTACACCTTC. The full variable domain, completed using reference TRBV5-1 and TRBJ1-2, is KAGVTQTPRYLIKTRGQQVTLSCSPISGHRSVSWYQQTPGQGLQFLFEYFSETQRNKGNFPGRFSGRQFSNSRSEMNVSTLELGDSALYLCASSIRDRTNYGYTFGSGTRLTVV.